This paragraph covers one T cell receptor (beta chain) sequence. Its antigen is not identified. These data belong to a study of regulatory T cells in long-lasting Graves disease. Study at large: To qualify as persistent, Graves' disease required over 5 years of antithyroid drugs with positive TSH receptor antibodies.

Overall study findings and caveats: Persistent Graves' patients showed reduced TCR diversity versus newly diagnosed patients. TRBV28, TRBJ1-2 and TRBJ2-5 emerged as the favored segments in persistent disease. Accuracy may have suffered from the small sample size.

Arm-PCR of CDR3 regions and iRepertoire HTBI primers were the basis on which TCR beta libraries were built. TCRdb analysed the multiplex PCR reads with MiXCR anew, one entry per CDR3 protein. The sample lists hundreds of thousands of distinct CDR3 sequences, about 32% occurring once. The sample's time point: persistent/refractory GD, antithyroid drugs over 5 years with positive TRAb. Extracted PBMC RNA gave rise to the TCR library. The CDR3 length is 13 residues. The V and J ends lost 8 bases and 4 bases respectively, with 14 bases between them. Germline CDR1 and CDR2: MNHNS and SASEGT. The receptor's source is a female donor with Graves disease. The V call is TRBV6-1, the J call TRBJ1-1, with a tentative D call TRBD1 (5 bases). Material: peripheral blood mononuclear cells (PBMCs), obtained when the disease was refractory, from a patient treated with antithyroid drugs. This CDR3 reads CASCRAIGTEAFF. DNA of the CDR3: TGTGCCAGCTGCAGGGCTATTGGCACTGAAGCTTTCTTT.